The rows below give T cell receptor beta chains drawn from one sample of a study of CD8 T cells in ankylosing spondylitis. MiXCR was run by TCRdb on the 5' RACE reads, yielding one entry per CDR3 protein. This table holds 300,000 to 350,000 distinct CDR3 sequences, approximately 10% found once. Sequencing was done on a sample of blood, either unsorted or a sorted T cell fraction (not recorded which). The source of these receptors is a female donor with ankylosing spondylitis or in good health (not recorded which). Each CDR3 is given with its conserved first and last residue. D genes are given only for firm matches. The size entry is marked missing in some rows and otherwise reads once, few, many or a size class.

CSARADSAFTDTQYF	TGCAGTGCTAGAGCTGATAGCGCTTTCACAGATACGCAGTATTTT	-	TRBV20-1	TRBJ2-3	many
CASSLRATEAFF	TGTGCCAGTAGCCTCAGAGCCACTGAAGCTTTCTTT	-	TRBV19	TRBJ1-1	few
CASSEDGYELFF	TGTGCCAGCAGCGAAGATGGGTACGAACTGTTTTTT	-	TRBV5-5	TRBJ1-4	many
CASSLSSGGASEQFF	TGTGCCAGCAGCCTTTCTAGCGGGGGGGCGAGTGAGCAGTTCTTC	TRBD2	TRBV7-9	TRBJ2-1	few
CASSGGPDTQYF	TGTGCCAGCAGTGGGGGTCCAGATACGCAGTATTTT	-	TRBV28	TRBJ2-3	many
CASSSQGPEKLFF	TGCGCCAGCAGCTCCCAAGGCCCTGAAAAACTGTTTTTT	-	TRBV5-1	TRBJ1-4	-
CASSQEDFGNEQFF	TGTGCCAGCAGCCAAGAGGACTTTGGCAATGAGCAGTTCTTC	-	TRBV4-2	TRBJ2-1	many
CSARDLLRDYGYTF	TGCAGTGCTAGAGATCTTCTCAGGGACTATGGCTACACCTTC	-	TRBV20-1	TRBJ1-2	many
CASSLTGGRRRNTEAFF	TGTGCCAGCAGCCTCACGGGGGGGCGGAGGAGGAACACTGAAGCTTTCTTT	-	TRBV7-2	TRBJ1-1	few
CASHSGTGTSTNTGELFF	TGCGCCAGCCATTCCGGGACAGGGACATCAACGAACACCGGGGAGCTGTTTTTT	TRBD1	TRBV5-1	TRBJ2-2	few
CASSLDGANVLTF	TGCGCCAGCAGCTTGGATGGGGCCAACGTCCTGACTTTC	-	TRBV5-1	TRBJ2-6	many
CSAFGPGLGVYGYTF	TGCAGTGCTTTCGGCCCGGGACTTGGGGTTTATGGCTACACCTTC	-	TRBV20-1	TRBJ1-2	many
CASSLTGLETQYF	TGTGCCAGCAGCTTGACAGGGTTAGAGACCCAGTACTTC	TRBD1	TRBV11-2	TRBJ2-5	many
CASSRLDQTGDTQYF	TGTGCCAGCAGCCGGCTTGATCAAACGGGAGATACGCAGTATTTT	-	TRBV7-9	TRBJ2-3	-
CASSRQDRSSYEQYF	TGTGCCAGCAGTCGTCAAGATCGAAGCTCCTACGAGCAGTACTTC	-	TRBV12-3/TRBV12-4	TRBJ2-7	many
CASSLPREETQYF	TGTGCCAGCAGTTTACCCAGGGAAGAGACCCAGTACTTC	-	TRBV28	TRBJ2-5	few
CASTGQGRIEAFF	TGTGCCAGCACGGGGCAGGGAAGAATTGAAGCTTTCTTT	-	TRBV27	TRBJ1-1	-
CSARGWTASNQPQHF	TGCAGTGCTAGAGGTTGGACAGCTAGCAATCAGCCCCAGCATTTT	-	TRBV20-1	TRBJ1-5	many
CASSLPGGDSPLHF	TGCGCCAGCAGCCTCCCGGGGGGAGATTCACCCCTCCACTTT	-	TRBV5-1	TRBJ1-6	few
CASTLTGKVTEAFF	TGTGCCAGCACCCTGACAGGGAAGGTCACTGAAGCTTTCTTT	TRBD1	TRBV12-3/TRBV12-4	TRBJ1-1	-
CATEGTPQETQYF	TGTGCCACCGAGGGAACCCCCCAAGAGACCCAGTACTTC	-	TRBV28	TRBJ2-5	few
CASSFGPRATGELFF	TGTGCCAGCAGTTTCGGGCCAAGAGCGACCGGGGAGCTGTTTTTT	-	TRBV27	TRBJ2-2	many
CASRQGPYNSPLHF	TGTGCCAGCCGACAGGGCCCCTATAATTCACCCCTCCACTTT	TRBD1	TRBV24-1	TRBJ1-6	-
CASSQDGSGTYNSPLHF	TGCGCCAGCAGCCAAGATGGATCGGGGACCTATAATTCACCCCTCCACTTT	-	TRBV4-1	TRBJ1-6	many
CASSLELPEAFF	TGTGCCAGCAGCTTAGAACTCCCTGAAGCTTTCTTT	-	TRBV7-6	TRBJ1-1	many
CASSLGRGIGPDTQYF	TGTGCCAGCAGCTTAGGGAGAGGGATCGGTCCAGATACGCAGTATTTT	-	TRBV7-8	TRBJ2-3	few
CASSLEPGRSYEQYF	TGCGCCAGCAGCTTGGAGCCGGGACGGAGTTACGAGCAGTACTTC	-	TRBV5-1	TRBJ2-7	few
CASCKEEVTYNEQFF	TGCGCCAGCTGCAAGGAGGAGGTCACCTACAATGAGCAGTTCTTC	-	TRBV5-1	TRBJ2-1	-
CASSQSAATAAQYF	TGTGCCAGCAGCCAATCCGCCGCCACCGCAGCGCAGTATTTT	-	TRBV14	TRBJ2-3	few
CSASVQPAQYF	TGCAGTGCTTCGGTCCAACCAGCGCAGTATTTT	-	TRBV20-1	TRBJ2-3	-
CASSDRDRGGQPQHF	TGTGCCAGCAGTGACCGGGACAGGGGTGGGCAGCCCCAGCATTTT	TRBD1	TRBV6-1	TRBJ1-5	many
CASSAATFAPEQYF	TGCGCCAGCAGCGCCGCCACCTTCGCGCCCGAGCAGTACTTC	-	TRBV5-1	TRBJ2-7	few